Each of the 21 T cell receptor beta chains below was sequenced from the same sample in a study of blood T cell repertoires in COVID-19. TCRdb keeps only in-frame clones here, not all; method: immunoSEQ multiplex PCR. This repertoire shows a few hundred thousand clones, around four fifths found once; its top ten account for around 4.2%. Sample: peripheral blood. The receptors derive from a woman in her forties or fifties with active or convalescent COVID-19.

V gene TRBV6-1 combines with J gene TRBJ1-2, with TRBD1 matching 8 bases. The CDR3 contains 15 residues. Trimming took 0 bases from V and 8 from J; bases not matched to a gene: 8. CDR1 and CDR2 (germline): MNHNS, SASEGT. CDR3 in DNA: TGTGCCAGCAGTGAAGCTCCTGGACAGGGCCGAGGCTACACCTTC. It is translated as CASSEAPGQGRGYTF.

The chain joins TRBV28 to TRBJ1-1; TRBD1 agrees at 7 bases. This CDR3 spans 17 amino acids. V was clipped by 3 bases and J by 0 bases; unmatched bases: 10. Germline CDR1 and CDR2: MDHEN and SYDVKM. CDR3: CASSLPGQKLMNTEAFF. The CDR3 nucleotides are TGTGCCAGCAGTTTGCCGGGACAGAAACTCATGAACACTGAAGCTTTCTTT.

The V and J genes are TRBV5-1 and TRBJ2-7; D gene uncertain. V lost 1 base and J lost 0, with 8 bases in between. Germline assignment: CDR1 SGHRS and CDR2 YFSETQ. The CDR3 contains 14 residues. CDR3 coding DNA: TGCGCCAGCAGCTTGCATCCAGACTCCTACGAGCAGTACTTC. Its protein is CASSLHPDSYEQYF.

The chain couples TRBV7-9 to TRBJ1-2; weak D call: TRBD1 (5 bases). V lost 5 bases, J lost 4 bases, and 17 bases lay in between. The CDR3 extends over 15 amino acids. Per germline, CDR1 SEHNR and CDR2 FQNEAQ (reference sequence). The CDR3 loop reads CASSVFLGVGYGYTF. The CDR3, as DNA: TGTGCCAGCAGCGTCTTTTTAGGGGTGGGCTATGGCTACACCTTC.

The rearrangement links TRBV6-5 to TRBJ2-3; tentatively, D is TRBD2 (5 bases). The CDR3 consists of 15 residues. Looked up from germline, CDR1 is MNHEY and CDR2 is SVGAGI. V lost 6 bases, J lost 4 bases, and 17 bases lay in between. The CDR3 DNA reads TGTGCCAGCAGACCGGAGAGCGGAGTCCCAGATACGCAGTATTTT. Translation: CASRPESGVPDTQYF.

There are a few counts of this clone. The chain is built from TRBV24-1 and TRBJ2-1; 8 positions agree with TRBD2. V was pared by 7 bases and J by 6 bases, with 10 bases of the junction left unmatched. This CDR3 has 15 amino acids. Germline assignment: CDR1 KGHDR and CDR2 SFDVKD. CDR3 nucleotides: TGTGCCACCAGAACAAAGCGGGAGTACTGCAATGAGCAGTTCTTC. This sequence encodes CATRTKREYCNEQFF.

V usage is TRBV11-2 and J usage is TRBJ2-7; 7 bases match TRBD1. CDR3 length equals 15 residues. With 1 base clipped from V and 4 bases from J, the junction kept 7 bases outside the gene matches. Germline CDR1 and CDR2: SGHAT and FQNNGV. CDR3 nucleotide sequence: TGTGCCAGCAGCTTAGGGGGGACAGTGGATTACGAGCAGTACTTC. It is translated as CASSLGGTVDYEQYF.

J is TRBJ1-4 and V is TRBV3-1 (or the pseudogene TRBV3-2); D is perhaps TRBD1 (5 bases). Between the trimmed V and J ends, which lost 4 bases and 7 bases, there was a span of 16 bases. CDR3 length equals 15 residues. CDR1 and CDR2 (germline): LGHDT, YNNKEL (reference sequence). The CDR3 nucleotides read TGTGCCAGCAGCCCATCCTGGGGGAGGAGTGAAAAACTGTTTTTT. This sequence encodes CASSPSWGRSEKLFF.

As for this clone: The same CDR3 is also encoded by other DNA sequences in this sample. V usage is TRBV7-3 and J usage is TRBJ2-5; 9 bases are a match to TRBD1. After removal of 2 bases from V and 5 bases from J, the junction contained 0 bases not matched to a gene. The CDR3 is made up of 13 amino acids. Germline CDR1 is SGHTA and CDR2 is FQGTGA. The CDR3, as DNA: TGTGCCAGCAGCTTAGGACAGGGGGAGACCCAGTACTTC. The encoded protein is CASSLGQGETQYF.

In its sample, this clone was seen once. The CDR3 DNA follows: TGTGCCAGCAGCGAGGCGGGAGGGCCGATGGCCAAAAACATTCAGTACTTC. Protein product: CASSEAGGPMAKNIQYF. The chain uses TRBV5-4 and TRBJ2-4; the match to TRBD2 covers 9 bases. Looked up from germline, CDR1 is SGHNT and CDR2 is YYREEE (reference sequence). V trimming: 4 bases; J trimming: 1 base; junction bases outside the gene matches: 9. This CDR3 comprises 17 residues.

The chain links TRBV9 to TRBJ2-1; D is ambiguous. Trimming took off 0 bases at V and 0 bases at J, with 7 bases between the two ends. This CDR3 region has 15 residues. Germline assignment: CDR1 SGDLS and CDR2 YYNGEE. The CDR3 reads CASSVEPGSYNEQFF. The CDR3 DNA sequence: TGTGCCAGCAGCGTAGAGCCGGGCTCCTACAATGAGCAGTTCTTC.

This chain joins TRBV6-1 and TRBJ2-7; 7 bases fit TRBD1. Germline trimming cut 3 bases from V and 13 bases from J; bases unmatched to any gene: 15. The CDR3 totals 14 residues. Looked up from germline, CDR1 is MNHNS and CDR2 is SASEGT. CDR3 bases: TGTGCCAGCAGTGACCTCGGGAAAGGGGGCCCTCTTTACTTC. Encoded protein: CASSDLGKGGPLYF.

As DNA, the CDR3 is TGTGCCAGCAGTGACTGGGGGGGCAATCAGCCCCAGCATTTT. As protein: CASSDWGGNQPQHF. The V call is TRBV2, the J call TRBJ1-5; possibly TRBD1 for D (5 bases). V was cut by 3 bases and J by 2 bases, with 8 bases left in between. Germline lookup yields CDR1 SNHLY and CDR2 FYNNEI. This CDR3 comprises 14 residues.

The V and J genes are TRBV28 and TRBJ2-1, with 8 bases identical to TRBD1. V shed 5 bases and J 7 bases; nucleotides not matched to a gene: 10. CDR1 and CDR2 (germline): MDHEN, SYDVKM. The CDR3 has 15 amino acids. In nucleotides, the CDR3 is TGTGCCAGCAGTCCCCTCTGGACAGGGAGGAATGAGCAGTTCTTC. Translation gives CASSPLWTGRNEQFF.

The V and J genes are TRBV9 and TRBJ2-1, with TRBD2 matching 11 bases. The germline CDR1 and CDR2 sequences are SGDLS and YYNGEE. CDR3 size: 17 residues. V trimming: 0 bases; J trimming: 7 bases; junction bases outside the gene matches: 9. CDR3 loop: CASSVVEGTSGPNEQFF. The DNA of the CDR3 is TGTGCCAGCAGCGTAGTCGAGGGGACTAGCGGCCCGAATGAGCAGTTCTTC.

This clone was seen a handful of times. The gene calls are TRBV7-9 and TRBJ2-5, with a weak D call TRBD1 (6 bases). This CDR3 region has 14 residues. Germline V gene sequence: CDR1 SEHNR, CDR2 FQNEAQ (reference sequence). V was cut by 5 bases and J by 4 bases, with 14 bases left in between. This chain's CDR3 is CASSPYTGTETQYF. DNA of the CDR3: TGTGCCAGCAGCCCTTATACAGGGACAGAGACCCAGTACTTC.

The CDR3 coding sequence is TGTGCCAGCAGTAGGAGCGGGGACACAGATACGCAGTATTTT. Its protein is CASSRSGDTDTQYF. The V gene is TRBV2, the J gene TRBJ2-3, with 7 bases identical to TRBD2. Germline-derived CDR1 and CDR2 are SNHLY and FYNNEI. V lost 5 bases, J lost 2 bases, and 4 bases stayed unmatched. CDR3 length: 14 amino acids.

This clone was picked up one time. V usage is TRBV7-8 and J usage is TRBJ1-2; D is undetermined. The germline V gene encodes CDR1 SGHVS and CDR2 FQNEAQ. This CDR3 is built from 12 residues. The V and J ends lost 4 bases and 4 bases respectively, with 7 bases between them. The CDR3 loop is CASSSPSYGYTF. The CDR3 DNA reads TGTGCCAGCAGCTCCCCCTCCTATGGCTACACCTTC.

The V call is TRBV3-1 (or the pseudogene TRBV3-2), the J call TRBJ1-5; D gene uncertain. Germline V gives CDR1 LGHDT, CDR2 YNNKEL (reference sequence). The CDR3 spans 15 residues. V was shortened by 0 bases and J by 4 bases, with 10 bases between the two germline ends. For the CDR3, the DNA is TGTGCCAGCAGCCAAGATTCGGTTTCTAATCAGCCCCAGCATTTT. Its translation is CASSQDSVSNQPQHF.

V is TRBV5-8 and J is TRBJ2-3, with D tentatively TRBD1 (5 bases). From germline, CDR1 is SGHTS and CDR2 YDEGEE. CDR3 size: 14 residues. Trimming shortened V by 4 bases and J by 1 base, and 10 bases separated the two germline ends. The CDR3 DNA reads TGTGCCAGCAGCCTAAGACAGCGCACAGATACGCAGTATTTT. This gives the protein CASSLRQRTDTQYF.

The V and J genes are TRBV27 and TRBJ2-2; weak D call: TRBD2 (6 bases). Per germline, CDR1 MNHEY and CDR2 SMNVEV (reference sequence). There are 14 residues in the CDR3. Trimming removed 8 bases at V and 5 bases at J, with 15 bases between. CDR3 bases: TGTGCCAGCTGCCCCGGAGGGAGTACCGGGGAGCTGTTTTTT. This encodes CASCPGGSTGELFF.